This T cell receptor beta chain derives from a study of blood T cell repertoires in COVID-19. Per the germline V gene, CDR1 is KGHDR and CDR2 is SFDVKD. V shed 5 bases and J shed 5 bases, with 18 bases lying between them. The CDR3 sequence is 15 residues long. Original methodology: Reference gene primer amplification gave estimated nucleated cell counts. This table comes from immunoSEQ multiplex PCR, and its TCRdb copy is limited to in-frame clones, with some not included. That table furnishes V, J and clone size, whereas the DNA furnished D and trimming. Among more than 85,000 clones listed, 80% to 95% were seen once.

V and J are TRBV24-1 and TRBJ2-7; maybe TRBD1 (6 bases). Sequencing was carried out using peripheral blood. This clonotype originated in a woman aged 50 to 60 with COVID-19, enrolled during active disease. The CDR3, as DNA: TGTGCCACCAGTGGAGCGACAGGCGCGATAAACGAGCAGTACTTC. Its translation: CATSGATGAINEQYF.